This is a list of T cell receptor beta chains from one sample in a study of blood T cells in healthy people across ages. Each CDR3 protein gets one entry after TCRdb re-called the 5' RACE reads with MiXCR. The profile shows around 650,000 distinct CDR3 sequences, about a third of them singletons. Input material: blood. The source of these receptors is a woman older than 75 in good health. Each CDR3 is given with its conserved first and last residue. The D gene is left open where the match is weak. Size is stated for part of the rows, as once, few or many counts, or as a class when the clone is expanded.

clone_size,j_call,v_call,d_call,cdr3_nt,cdr3_aa
many,TRBJ2-1,TRBV7-2,TRBD1,TGTGCCAGCAGCCTGGACAGGGTGGTCAATGAGCAGTTCTTC,CASSLDRVVNEQFF
many,TRBJ1-1,TRBV5-6,.,TGTGCCAGCAGCTTGGATGAGGACACTGAAGCTTTCTTT,CASSLDEDTEAFF
.,TRBJ2-1,TRBV7-2,TRBD1,TGTGCCAGCAGCTTACTGGCCTTGTCCGGGACAGGGAAGGGGAATGAGCAGTTCTTC,CASSLLALSGTGKGNEQFF
few,TRBJ2-2,TRBV20-1,.,TGCAGTGTAACACGCGCGAAGGGATCCGGGGAGCTGTTTTTT,CSVTRAKGSGELFF
few,TRBJ1-4,TRBV27,TRBD1,TGTGCCAGCAGTTTATTCCCCAGGGGGGATGAAAAACTGTTTTTT,CASSLFPRGDEKLFF
many,TRBJ1-2,TRBV7-2,TRBD1,TGTGCCAGCAGCTCGCCGGTTTGGACAGGAAACTATGGCTACACCTTC,CASSSPVWTGNYGYTF
many,TRBJ2-5,TRBV15,.,TGTGCCACCAGCAGCGGGCGTCTCGGGACCCAGTACTTC,CATSSGRLGTQYF
.,TRBJ1-1,TRBV21-1,.,TGTGCCAGCAGCAAATTCCGACAGGGATGCCTCCGGGCGAACACTGAAGCTTTCTTT,CASSKFRQGCLRANTEAFF
many,TRBJ2-7,TRBV30,TRBD1,TGTGCCTGGAGTGCTTTGGGGACAGTGGGAACCTACGAGCAGTACTTC,CAWSALGTVGTYEQYF
.,TRBJ2-2,TRBV5-1,.,TGCGCCAGCAGTCCCCCGGGGTCCGGGGAGCTGTTTTTT,CASSPPGSGELFF
many,TRBJ2-6,TRBV6-2/TRBV6-3,.,TGTGCCAGCAGTTACCCCGGGTTCTCTGGGGCCAACGTCCTGACTTTC,CASSYPGFSGANVLTF
few,TRBJ1-6,TRBV30,.,TGTGCCTGGAGCCGCTCCCTCGCCGCTAGGGATTCACCCCTCCACTTT,CAWSRSLAARDSPLHF
.,TRBJ1-1,TRBV20-1,TRBD1,TGCAGTGCTAGATTCCAGGGGGCTAGGAACACTGAAGCTTTCTTT,CSARFQGARNTEAFF
once,TRBJ1-5,TRBV21-1,.,TGTGCCAGCAGCAAGCGAGTGGCGGCGCGGCTTGGCAATCAGCTCCAGCATTTT,CASSKRVAARLGNQLQHF
few,TRBJ2-6,TRBV9,TRBD1,TGTGCCAGCAGCGTAGGGACAGGGGGACGTTTAGGGGCCAACGTCCGGACTTTC,CASSVGTGGRLGANVRTF
few,TRBJ2-1,TRBV24-1,.,TGTGCCACCAGTGATACCGACCCGGACCGCGCCTACAATGAGCAGTTCTTC,CATSDTDPDRAYNEQFF
few,TRBJ1-3,TRBV6-2/TRBV6-3,.,TGTGCCAGCAGCCTACCATTCACTGGAAACACCATATATTTT,CASSLPFTGNTIYF
many,TRBJ2-7,TRBV7-6,.,TGTGCCAGCAGCTTAGACTGGCCCTACGAGCAGTACTTC,CASSLDWPYEQYF
.,TRBJ2-3,TRBV30,TRBD2,TGTGCCTTACTAGCGGGACCTGGGAGCACAGATACGCAGTATTTT,CALLAGPGSTDTQYF
many,TRBJ1-1,TRBV18,.,TGTGCCAGCTCACCACCGGCGGGGGATGAAGCTTTCTTT,CASSPPAGDEAFF
few,TRBJ1-5,TRBV6-1,.,TGTGCCAGCAGTGAAGCAGGCGGGATGCATCAGCCCCAGCATTTT,CASSEAGGMHQPQHF
.,TRBJ2-7,TRBV7-2,.,TGTGCCAGCAGACCACCGGGAATTCGCTCCTACGAGCAGTACTTC,CASRPPGIRSYEQYF
many,TRBJ2-1,TRBV5-1,.,TGCGCCAGCAGCTTGGACAGGCGCTACAATGAGCAGTTCTTC,CASSLDRRYNEQFF
few,TRBJ1-4,TRBV7-9,.,TGTGCCAGCAGCTTAGGGGGGGCGAGGAATGAAAAACTGTTTTTT,CASSLGGARNEKLFF
many,TRBJ2-4,TRBV6-5,.,TGTGCCAGCAGGAGGTTAGCCAAAAACATTCAGTACTTC,CASRRLAKNIQYF
.,TRBJ2-7,TRBV7-6,.,TGTGCCAGCAGCCGGACAAGCTCCTACGAGCGGTACTTC,CASSRTSSYERYF
.,TRBJ2-2,TRBV27,TRBD2,TGTGCCAGCATGCTAGCGGGACGAACCGGGGAGCTGTTTTTT,CASMLAGRTGELFF
many,TRBJ2-1,TRBV14,.,TGTGCCAGCAGCCAAGGCAGAGGGAATGAGCAGTTCTTC,CASSQGRGNEQFF
.,TRBJ2-1,TRBV5-1,TRBD1,TGCGCCAGCAGCTTGGCGGGGACAGGGGGTGAGCAGTTCTTC,CASSLAGTGGEQFF
.,TRBJ1-6,TRBV28,TRBD1,TGTGCCAGCAGCAGGACAGGGAAGGGATCACCCCTCCACTTT,CASSRTGKGSPLHF
many,TRBJ1-1,TRBV7-2,.,TGTGCCAGCAGCTTAGACGTTAGGAACACTGAAGCTTTCTTT,CASSLDVRNTEAFF
many,TRBJ1-5,TRBV27,.,TGTGCCAGCAGTTCGCGTAGCAATCAGCCCCAGCATTTT,CASSSRSNQPQHF
.,TRBJ1-2,TRBV7-2,.,TGTGCCAGCAGCCCCTGGACAGTGATAGCTAACTATGGCTACACCTTC,CASSPWTVIANYGYTF
few,TRBJ2-2,TRBV6-1,.,TGTGCCAGCAGTGATAAAGGGACTTTCACCGGGGAGCTGTTTTTT,CASSDKGTFTGELFF
few,TRBJ2-7,TRBV20-1,TRBD1,TGCAGTCCCTCAAACCGACAGGGCCCTCCCTACGAGCAGTACTTC,CSPSNRQGPPYEQYF
many,TRBJ1-2,TRBV20-1,.,TGCAGTGCTAGAGGCGGGGAGCATTCCGACTATGGCTACACCTTC,CSARGGEHSDYGYTF
.,TRBJ1-2,TRBV9,TRBD1,TGTGCCAGCAGCGTAGAGTTGGAATGGGACAGGGATGGGGATGGCTACACCTTC,CASSVELEWDRDGDGYTF
.,TRBJ1-2,TRBV6-2/TRBV6-3,.,TGTGCCAGCAGTTGGAAGGGCCACTATGGCTACACCTTC,CASSWKGHYGYTF
many,TRBJ2-5,TRBV15,.,TGTGCCACCAGCACAGGGGACCCCCAAGAGACCCAGTACTTC,CATSTGDPQETQYF
few,TRBJ2-7,TRBV30,.,TGTGCCCGGATGCGGGGCAACTACGAGCAGTACTTC,CARMRGNYEQYF
few,TRBJ1-2,TRBV20-1,TRBD1,TGCAGTGCCAGACAGGGGGCCCATGGCTACACCTTC,CSARQGAHGYTF
many,TRBJ2-7,TRBV11-2,TRBD2,TGTGCCAGCAGCCGGAACCTAGCGGGGGGGCTTTACGAGCAGTACTTC,CASSRNLAGGLYEQYF
.,TRBJ2-5,TRBV20-1,.,TGCAGTGCTCGGATGACAGGACAAGAGACCCAGTACTTC,CSARMTGQETQYF
many,TRBJ2-1,TRBV20-1,TRBD2,TGCAGTGCCCTGAGGACTAGCGGGGGGGTACACAATGAGCAGTTCTTC,CSALRTSGGVHNEQFF
many,TRBJ1-2,TRBV9,TRBD1,TGTGCCAGCAGCTCGGACAGGGGTACTAACTATGGCTACACCTTC,CASSSDRGTNYGYTF
many,TRBJ2-7,TRBV9,TRBD1,TGTGCCAGCAGCGGACAGGGAACCCACCACGAGCAGTACTTC,CASSGQGTHHEQYF
.,TRBJ2-7,TRBV3-1,.,TGTGCCAGCAGCCGAACCGACAAGTCCTACGAGCAGTACTTC,CASSRTDKSYEQYF
few,TRBJ2-1,TRBV20-1,.,TGCAGTGCTAGATCCCTAGCGAGTCCTTCCCATGAGCAGTTCTTC,CSARSLASPSHEQFF
many,TRBJ2-3,TRBV7-2,.,TGTGCCAGCAGCCTTTCGCGGTTCACAGATACGCAGTATTTT,CASSLSRFTDTQYF
few,TRBJ1-6,TRBV7-2,.,TGTGCCAGCAGCCTAGGGGTGGATAATTCACCCCTCCACTTT,CASSLGVDNSPLHF
many,TRBJ1-6,TRBV6-5,.,TGTGCCAGCAGTTACAACAGGAATCGTTCACCCCTCCACTTT,CASSYNRNRSPLHF
many,TRBJ2-7,TRBV4-3,TRBD2,TGCGCCAGCAGACTAAACATGGCAGCGGGGGTCCACGAGCAGTACTTC,CASRLNMAAGVHEQYF
many,TRBJ2-5,TRBV7-3,.,TGTGCCTCCTCGGCGGGTCAACAAGAGACCCAGTACTTC,CASSAGQQETQYF